This T cell receptor beta chain derives from a study of cytomegalovirus exposure and HLA in healthy donors. Regarding the study as a whole: Altogether, around 160 TCR beta chains were recorded as cytomegalovirus-associated. Researchers reported from a later analysis that most CMV-associated TCR beta chains appeared HLA-restricted.

For this clone: Its antigen remains unknown. Compared with germline, one end of the junction differs, possibly owing to a read error.

This CDR3 spans 13 amino acids. The germline gives CDR1 SSHAT, CDR2 FNYEAQ (reference sequence). A multiplex PCR was run with 60 Vbeta primers and 13 Jbeta primers. The protocol was immunoSEQ multiplex PCR, while the TCRdb copy is restricted to in-frame clones and leaves out a portion. The table shows 70,000 to 80,000 clones, with 82% occurring only once. The origin of this receptor is a man between 18 and 35 years old in good health and CMV-seronegative. Source material: PBMCs. This chain links TRBV7-7 with TRBJ2-7; tentatively, D is TRBD1 (6 bases). CDR3 sequence (DNA): TGTGCTAGCAGCTTAACACAGGGAGTCGAGCAGTACTTC. This codes for CASSLTQGVEQYF. Looking up the rest from reference TRBV7-7 and TRBJ2-7 gives the full variable domain: GAGVSQSPRYKVTKRGQDVTLRCDPISSHATLYWYQQALGQGPEFLTYFNYEAQPDKSGLPSDRFSAERPEGSISTLTIQRTEQRDSAMYRCASSLTQGVEQYFGPGTRLTVT.